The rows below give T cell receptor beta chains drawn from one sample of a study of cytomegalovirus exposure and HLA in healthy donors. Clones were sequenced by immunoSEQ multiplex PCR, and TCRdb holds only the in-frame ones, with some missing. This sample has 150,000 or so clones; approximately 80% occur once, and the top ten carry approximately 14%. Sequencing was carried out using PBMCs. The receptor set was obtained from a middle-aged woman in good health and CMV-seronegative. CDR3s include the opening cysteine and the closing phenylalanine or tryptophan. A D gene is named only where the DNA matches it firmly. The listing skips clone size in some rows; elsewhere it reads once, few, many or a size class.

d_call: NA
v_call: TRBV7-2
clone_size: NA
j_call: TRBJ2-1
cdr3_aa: CASSFLDEQFF
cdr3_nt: TGTGCCAGCAGCTTTCTAGATGAGCAGTTCTTC

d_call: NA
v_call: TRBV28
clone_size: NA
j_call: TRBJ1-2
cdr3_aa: CATVAGANYGYTF
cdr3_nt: TGTGCCACTGTAGCGGGGGCCAACTATGGCTACACCTTC

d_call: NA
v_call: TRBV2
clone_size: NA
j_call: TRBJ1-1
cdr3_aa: CASSELRQRGTEAFF
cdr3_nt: TGTGCCAGCAGTGAACTAAGACAAAGGGGAACTGAAGCTTTCTTT

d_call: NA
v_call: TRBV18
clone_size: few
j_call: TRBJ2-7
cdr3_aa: CASSPGREQYF
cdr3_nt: TGTGCCAGCTCACCAGGGCGTGAGCAGTACTTC

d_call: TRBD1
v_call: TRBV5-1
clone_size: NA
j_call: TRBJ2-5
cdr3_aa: CASSWGTVLQETQYF
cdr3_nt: TGCGCCAGCAGCTGGGGGACAGTGCTTCAAGAGACCCAGTACTTC

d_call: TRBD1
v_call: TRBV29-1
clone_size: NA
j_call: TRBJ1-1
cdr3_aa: CSVGGTGGWNTEAFF
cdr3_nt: TGCAGCGTGGGGGGGACAGGGGGATGGAACACTGAAGCTTTCTTT

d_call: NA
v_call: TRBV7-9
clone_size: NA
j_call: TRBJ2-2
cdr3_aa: CASSFPGVIGELFF
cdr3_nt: TGTGCCAGCAGCTTCCCAGGGGTGATCGGGGAGCTGTTTTTT

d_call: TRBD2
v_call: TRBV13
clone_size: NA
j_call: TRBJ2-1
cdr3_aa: CASSGRRTSGRGEQFF
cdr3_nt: TGTGCCAGCAGCGGACGTCGGACTAGCGGGAGGGGTGAGCAGTTCTTC

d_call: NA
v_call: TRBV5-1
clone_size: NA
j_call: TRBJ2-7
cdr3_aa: CASSLDTGYEQYF
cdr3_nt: TGCGCCAGCAGCTTGGATACGGGCTACGAGCAGTACTTC

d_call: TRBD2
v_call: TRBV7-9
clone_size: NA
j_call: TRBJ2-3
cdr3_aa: CASSLALAGGQDTQYF
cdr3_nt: TGTGCCAGCAGCTTAGCATTAGCGGGGGGACAAGATACGCAGTATTTT

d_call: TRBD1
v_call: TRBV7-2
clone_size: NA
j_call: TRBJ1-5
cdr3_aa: CASSRTGVGNQPQHF
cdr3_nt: TGTGCCAGCAGCCGAACAGGGGTCGGAAATCAGCCCCAGCATTTT

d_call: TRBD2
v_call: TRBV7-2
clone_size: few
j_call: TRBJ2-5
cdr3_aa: CASSLLGGPQIGETQYF
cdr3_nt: TGTGCCAGCAGCTTGTTGGGAGGGCCCCAAATAGGAGAGACCCAGTACTTC

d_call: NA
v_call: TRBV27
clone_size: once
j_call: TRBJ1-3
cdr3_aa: CASSDSRGNTIYF
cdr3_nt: TGTGCCAGCAGTGACAGCAGAGGAAACACCATATATTTT

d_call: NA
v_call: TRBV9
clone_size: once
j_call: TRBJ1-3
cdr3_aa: CASSVSTGLSGNTIYF
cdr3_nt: TGTGCCAGCAGCGTATCCACAGGCCTCTCTGGAAACACCATATATTTT

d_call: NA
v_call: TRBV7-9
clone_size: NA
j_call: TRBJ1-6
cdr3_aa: CATSPGVLQSPLHF
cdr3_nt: TGTGCCACCAGCCCAGGGGTACTTCAATCACCCCTCCACTTT

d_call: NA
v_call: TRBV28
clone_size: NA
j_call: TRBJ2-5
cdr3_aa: CASISGLQVPQYF
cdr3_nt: TGTGCCAGCATATCCGGCCTTCAGGTCCCCCAGTACTTC

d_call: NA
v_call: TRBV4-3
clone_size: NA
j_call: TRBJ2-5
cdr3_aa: CASSQGPLETQYF
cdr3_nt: TGCGCCAGCAGCCAAGGTCCCCTCGAGACCCAGTACTTC

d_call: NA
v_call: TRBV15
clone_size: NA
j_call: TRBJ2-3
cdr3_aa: CATSRGAGDTQYF
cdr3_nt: TGTGCCACCAGCCGGGGGGCCGGAGATACGCAGTATTTT

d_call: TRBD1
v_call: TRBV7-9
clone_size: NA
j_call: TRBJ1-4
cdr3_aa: CASGQGGSANEKLFF
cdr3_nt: TGTGCCAGCGGACAGGGAGGTTCAGCTAATGAAAAACTGTTTTTT

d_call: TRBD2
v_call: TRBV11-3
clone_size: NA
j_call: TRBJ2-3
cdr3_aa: CASSSSGLAGIDTQYF
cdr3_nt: TGTGCCAGCAGCAGCTCGGGACTAGCGGGGATAGATACGCAGTATTTT

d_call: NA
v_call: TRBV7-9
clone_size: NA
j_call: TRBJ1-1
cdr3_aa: CASSLAVSEAFF
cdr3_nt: TGTGCCAGCAGCTTAGCGGTGAGTGAAGCTTTCTTT

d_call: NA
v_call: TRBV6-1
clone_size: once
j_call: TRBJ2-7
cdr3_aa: CASYDTRFPYEQYF
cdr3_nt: TGTGCCAGCTACGACACCCGTTTCCCCTACGAGCAGTACTTC

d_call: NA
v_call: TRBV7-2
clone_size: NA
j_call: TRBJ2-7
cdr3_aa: CASSLGGRGYEQYF
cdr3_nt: TGTGCCAGCAGCTTAGGTGGCAGGGGTTACGAGCAGTACTTC

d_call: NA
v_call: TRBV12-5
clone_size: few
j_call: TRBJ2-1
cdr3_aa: CASGLNRVGEQFF
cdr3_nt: TGTGCTAGTGGGCTTAACAGGGTTGGTGAGCAGTTCTTC

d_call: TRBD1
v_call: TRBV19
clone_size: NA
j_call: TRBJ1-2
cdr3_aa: CASSIPFQQGARGYTF
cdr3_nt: TGTGCCAGTAGTATCCCTTTCCAGCAGGGGGCTCGGGGCTACACCTTC

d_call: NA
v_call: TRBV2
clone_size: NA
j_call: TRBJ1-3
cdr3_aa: CATTGQTGNTIYF
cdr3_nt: TGTGCCACCACAGGTCAAACTGGAAACACCATATATTTT

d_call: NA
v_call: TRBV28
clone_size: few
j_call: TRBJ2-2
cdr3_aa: CASSLSGRNTGELFF
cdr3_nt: TGTGCCAGCAGTTTATCGGGGAGGAACACCGGGGAGCTGTTTTTT

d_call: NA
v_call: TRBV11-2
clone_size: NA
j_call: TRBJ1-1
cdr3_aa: CASSPRSRMNTEAFF
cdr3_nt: TGTGCCAGCAGCCCCCGGTCGAGGATGAACACTGAAGCTTTCTTT

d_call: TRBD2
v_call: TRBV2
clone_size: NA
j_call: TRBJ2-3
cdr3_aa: CASSTGLAGPTDTQYF
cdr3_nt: TGTGCCAGCAGTACGGGACTAGCGGGGCCCACAGATACGCAGTATTTT

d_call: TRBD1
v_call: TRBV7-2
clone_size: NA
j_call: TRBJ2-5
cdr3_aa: CASSPHYRGLVETQYF
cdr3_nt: TGTGCCAGCAGCCCCCACTACAGGGGTCTGGTAGAGACCCAGTACTTC

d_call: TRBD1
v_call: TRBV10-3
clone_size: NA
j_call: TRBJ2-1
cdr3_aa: CAIGRGQGVDEQFF
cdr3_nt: TGTGCCATAGGCCGGGGACAGGGCGTGGACGAGCAGTTCTTC